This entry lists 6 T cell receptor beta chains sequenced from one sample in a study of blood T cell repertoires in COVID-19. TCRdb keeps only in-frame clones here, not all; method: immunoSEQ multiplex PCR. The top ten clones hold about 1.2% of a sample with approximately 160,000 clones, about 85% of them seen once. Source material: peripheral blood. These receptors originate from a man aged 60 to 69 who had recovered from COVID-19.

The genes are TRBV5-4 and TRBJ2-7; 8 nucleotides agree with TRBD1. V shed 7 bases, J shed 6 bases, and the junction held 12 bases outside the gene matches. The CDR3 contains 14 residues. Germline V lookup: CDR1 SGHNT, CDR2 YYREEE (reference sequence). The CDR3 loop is CASHTDGQGREQYF. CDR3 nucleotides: TGTGCCAGCCACACGGACGGACAGGGTCGCGAGCAGTACTTC.

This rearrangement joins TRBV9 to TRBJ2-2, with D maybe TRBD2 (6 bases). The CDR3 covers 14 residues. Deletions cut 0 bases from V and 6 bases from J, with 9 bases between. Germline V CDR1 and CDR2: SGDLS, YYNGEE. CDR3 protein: CASSVAGDAGELFF. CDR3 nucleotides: TGTGCCAGCAGCGTAGCGGGGGACGCCGGGGAGCTGTTTTTT.

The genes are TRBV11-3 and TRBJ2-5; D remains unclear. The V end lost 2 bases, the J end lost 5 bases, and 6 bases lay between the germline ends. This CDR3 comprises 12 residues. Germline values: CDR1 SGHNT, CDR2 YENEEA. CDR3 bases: TGTGCCAGCAGCTTAAACGAGGAGACCCAGTACTTC. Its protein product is CASSLNEETQYF.

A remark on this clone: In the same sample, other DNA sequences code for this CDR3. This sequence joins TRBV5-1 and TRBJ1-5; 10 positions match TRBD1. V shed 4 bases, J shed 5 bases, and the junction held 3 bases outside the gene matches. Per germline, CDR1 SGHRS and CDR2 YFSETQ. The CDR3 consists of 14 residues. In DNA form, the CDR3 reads TGCGCCAGCAGCCCCGGGACAGGGGATCAGCCCCAGCATTTT. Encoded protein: CASSPGTGDQPQHF.

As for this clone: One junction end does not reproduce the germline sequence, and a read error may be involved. CDR3 bases: TGTGCTAGCAGGGCGGGCGGGGGGCCCCAAGAGACCCAGTACTTC. The encoded protein is CASRAGGGPQETQYF. The V gene is TRBV7-7, the J gene TRBJ2-5; the match to TRBD2 covers 8 bases. This CDR3 is 15 amino acids long. Germline V gives CDR1 SSHAT, CDR2 FNYEAQ (reference sequence).

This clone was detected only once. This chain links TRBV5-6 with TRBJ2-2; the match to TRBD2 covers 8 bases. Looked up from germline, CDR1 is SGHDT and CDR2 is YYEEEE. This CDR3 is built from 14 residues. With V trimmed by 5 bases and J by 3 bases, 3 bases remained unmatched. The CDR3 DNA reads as TGTGCCAGCAGGCCGACTAGCGACACCGGGGAGCTGTTTTTT. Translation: CASRPTSDTGELFF.